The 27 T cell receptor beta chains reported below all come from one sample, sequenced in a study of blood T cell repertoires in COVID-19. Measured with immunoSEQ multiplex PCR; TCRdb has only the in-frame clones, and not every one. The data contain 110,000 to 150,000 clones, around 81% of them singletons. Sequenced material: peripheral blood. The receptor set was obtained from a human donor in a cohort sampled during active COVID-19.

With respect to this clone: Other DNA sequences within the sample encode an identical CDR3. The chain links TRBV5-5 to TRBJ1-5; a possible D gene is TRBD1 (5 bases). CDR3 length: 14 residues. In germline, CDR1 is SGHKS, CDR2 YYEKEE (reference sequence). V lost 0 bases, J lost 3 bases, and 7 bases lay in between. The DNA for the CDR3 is TGTGCCAGCAGCTTGGGACAGTTCAATCAGCCCCAGCATTTT. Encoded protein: CASSLGQFNQPQHF.

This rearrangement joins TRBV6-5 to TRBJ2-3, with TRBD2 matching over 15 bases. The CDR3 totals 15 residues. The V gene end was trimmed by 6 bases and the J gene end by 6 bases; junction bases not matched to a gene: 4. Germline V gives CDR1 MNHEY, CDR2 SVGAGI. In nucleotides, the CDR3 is TGTGCCAGCAGCGGACTAGCGGGGGGGGGTGATACGCAGTATTTT. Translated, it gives CASSGLAGGGDTQYF.

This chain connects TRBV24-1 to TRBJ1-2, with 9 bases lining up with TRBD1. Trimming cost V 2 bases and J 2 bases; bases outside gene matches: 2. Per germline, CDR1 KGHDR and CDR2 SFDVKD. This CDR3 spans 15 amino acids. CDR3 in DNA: TGTGCCACCAGTGATTCCGGGACAGGGAACTATGGCTACACCTTC. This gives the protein CATSDSGTGNYGYTF.

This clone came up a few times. The CDR3 sequence is CASSEARAQETQYF. In nucleotides, the CDR3 is TGTGCCAGCAGTGAAGCCAGGGCCCAAGAGACCCAGTACTTC. The chain links TRBV6-1 to TRBJ2-5, with D possibly matching TRBD1 (5 bases). The CDR3 loop spans 14 amino acids. Trimming stripped 0 bases from V and 1 base from J, with 6 bases between. The germline CDR1 and CDR2 sequences are MNHNS and SASEGT.

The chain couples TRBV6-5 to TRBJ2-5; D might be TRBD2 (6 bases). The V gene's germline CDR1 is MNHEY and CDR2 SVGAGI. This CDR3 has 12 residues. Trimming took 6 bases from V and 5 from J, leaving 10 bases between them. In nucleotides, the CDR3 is TGTGCCAGCAGCGGGACTCCGGAGACCCAGTACTTC. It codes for CASSGTPETQYF.

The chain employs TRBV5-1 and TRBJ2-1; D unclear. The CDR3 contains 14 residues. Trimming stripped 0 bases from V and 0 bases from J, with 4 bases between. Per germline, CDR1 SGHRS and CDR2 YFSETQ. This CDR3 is CASSLGDSYNEQFF. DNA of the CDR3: TGCGCCAGCAGCTTGGGAGACTCCTACAATGAGCAGTTCTTC.

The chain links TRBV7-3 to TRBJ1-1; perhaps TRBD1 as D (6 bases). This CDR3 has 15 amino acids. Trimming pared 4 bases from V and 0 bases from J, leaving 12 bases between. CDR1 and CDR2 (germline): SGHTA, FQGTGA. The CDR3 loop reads CASSYFPGVNTEAFF. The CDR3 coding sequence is TGTGCCAGCAGCTATTTCCCAGGGGTGAACACTGAAGCTTTCTTT.

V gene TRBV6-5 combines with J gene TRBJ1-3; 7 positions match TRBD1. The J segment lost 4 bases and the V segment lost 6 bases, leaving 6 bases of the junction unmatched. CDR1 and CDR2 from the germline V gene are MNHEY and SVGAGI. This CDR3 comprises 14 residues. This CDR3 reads CASRAGGSGNTIYF. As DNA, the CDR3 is TGTGCCAGCAGAGCAGGGGGGTCAGGAAACACCATATATTTT.

As DNA, the CDR3 is TGTGCCAGCAGCTTGCGGGGGGGCAACACCGGGGAGCTGTTTTTT. Encoded protein: CASSLRGGNTGELFF. The J gene is TRBJ2-2, the V gene TRBV7-3, with 9 positions matching TRBD2. CDR1 is SGHTA and CDR2 is FQGTGA in the germline V gene. This CDR3 has 15 residues. V was pared by 3 bases and J by 2 bases, with 1 base of the junction left unmatched.

CDR3 in DNA: TGTGCCAGCAGTGAGCGCCGCGGGGTCTACAATGAGCAGTTCTTC. The encoded protein is CASSERRGVYNEQFF. V gene TRBV6-4 combines with J gene TRBJ2-1; D is perhaps TRBD2 (6 bases). This CDR3 spans 15 amino acids. V was shortened by 3 bases and J by 3 bases, with 12 bases between the two germline ends. In germline, CDR1 is MRHNA, CDR2 SNTAGT.

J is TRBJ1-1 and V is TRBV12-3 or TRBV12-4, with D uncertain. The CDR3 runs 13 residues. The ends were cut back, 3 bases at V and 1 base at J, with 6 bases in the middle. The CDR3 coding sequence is TGTGCCAGCAGTTTTGCCGGGAACACTGAAGCTTTCTTT. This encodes CASSFAGNTEAFF.

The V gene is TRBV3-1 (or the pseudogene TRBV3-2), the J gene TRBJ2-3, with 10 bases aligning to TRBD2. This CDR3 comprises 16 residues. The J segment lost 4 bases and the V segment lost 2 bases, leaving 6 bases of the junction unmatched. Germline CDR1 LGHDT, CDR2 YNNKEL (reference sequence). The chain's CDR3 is CASSQQRGGRADTQYF. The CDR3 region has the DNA TGTGCCAGCAGCCAACAGCGGGGGGGTAGGGCAGATACGCAGTATTTT.

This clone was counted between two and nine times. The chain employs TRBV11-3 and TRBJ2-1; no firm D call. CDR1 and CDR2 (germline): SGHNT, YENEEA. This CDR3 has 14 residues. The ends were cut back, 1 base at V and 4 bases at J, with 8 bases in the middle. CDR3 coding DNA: TGTGCCAGCAGCTTAGTTGGAGATTACAATGAGCAGTTCTTC. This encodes CASSLVGDYNEQFF.

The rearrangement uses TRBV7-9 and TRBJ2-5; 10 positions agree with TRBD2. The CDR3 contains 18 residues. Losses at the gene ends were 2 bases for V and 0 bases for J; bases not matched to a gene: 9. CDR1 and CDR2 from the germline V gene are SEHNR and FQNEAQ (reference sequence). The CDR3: CASSLLLSGGPHQETQYF. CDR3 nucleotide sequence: TGTGCCAGCAGCTTATTGCTTAGCGGGGGGCCTCACCAAGAGACCCAGTACTTC.

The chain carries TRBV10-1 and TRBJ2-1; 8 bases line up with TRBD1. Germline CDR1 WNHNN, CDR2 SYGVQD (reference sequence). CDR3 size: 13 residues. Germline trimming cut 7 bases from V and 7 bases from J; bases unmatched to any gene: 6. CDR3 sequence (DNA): TGCGCCAGCAACTCAGGGGGCGGGAATGAGCAGTTCTTC. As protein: CASNSGGGNEQFF.

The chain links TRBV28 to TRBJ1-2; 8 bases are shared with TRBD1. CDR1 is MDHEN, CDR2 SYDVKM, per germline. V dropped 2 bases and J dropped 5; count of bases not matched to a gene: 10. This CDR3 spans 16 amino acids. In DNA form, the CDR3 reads TGTGCCAGCAGTTTACCCAACTCAGGGGGCGCGTATGGCTACACCTTC. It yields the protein CASSLPNSGGAYGYTF.

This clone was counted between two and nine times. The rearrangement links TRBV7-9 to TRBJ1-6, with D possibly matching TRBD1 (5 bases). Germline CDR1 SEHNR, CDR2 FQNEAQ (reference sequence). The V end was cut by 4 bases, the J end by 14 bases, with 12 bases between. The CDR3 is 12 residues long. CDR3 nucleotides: TGTGCCAGCAGCTCTACGGGGGGTACCCTCCACTTT. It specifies CASSSTGGTLHF.

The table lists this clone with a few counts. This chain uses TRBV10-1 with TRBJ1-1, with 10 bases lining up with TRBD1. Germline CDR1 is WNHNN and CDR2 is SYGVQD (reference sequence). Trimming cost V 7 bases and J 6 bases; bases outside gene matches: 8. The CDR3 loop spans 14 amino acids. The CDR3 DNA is TGCGCCAGCACCGTGAGACAGGGGGCTTCTGAAGCTTTCTTT. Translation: CASTVRQGASEAFF.

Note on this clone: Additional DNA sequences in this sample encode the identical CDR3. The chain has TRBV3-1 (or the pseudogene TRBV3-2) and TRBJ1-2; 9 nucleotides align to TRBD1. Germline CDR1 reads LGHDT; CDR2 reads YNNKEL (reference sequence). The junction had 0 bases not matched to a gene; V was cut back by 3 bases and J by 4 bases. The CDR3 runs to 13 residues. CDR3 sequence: CASSQGQGYGYTF. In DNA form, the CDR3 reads TGTGCCAGCAGCCAGGGACAGGGCTATGGCTACACCTTC.

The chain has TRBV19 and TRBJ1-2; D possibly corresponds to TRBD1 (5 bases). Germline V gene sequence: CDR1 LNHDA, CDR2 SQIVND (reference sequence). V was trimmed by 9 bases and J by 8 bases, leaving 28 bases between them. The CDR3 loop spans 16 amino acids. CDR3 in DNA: TGTGCCAGAATCAAGAAAGTAGGTGGCAGGGTGGAGGGCTACACCTTC. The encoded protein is CARIKKVGGRVEGYTF.

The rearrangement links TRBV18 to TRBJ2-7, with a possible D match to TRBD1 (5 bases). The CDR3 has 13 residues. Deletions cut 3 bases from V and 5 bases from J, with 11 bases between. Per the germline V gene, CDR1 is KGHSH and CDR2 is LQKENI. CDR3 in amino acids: CASSPRVGDEQYF. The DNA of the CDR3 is TGTGCCAGCTCACCTCGAGTAGGGGACGAGCAGTACTTC.

CDR3 coding DNA: TGTGCCAGCAGTGAAAAAGGGCAGGGGGTCGTAAATTATAATTCACCCCTCCACTTT. This gives the protein CASSEKGQGVVNYNSPLHF. The J gene is TRBJ1-6, the V gene TRBV6-1; 7 positions match TRBD1. CDR3 length: 19 residues. Germline loops: CDR1 MNHNS, CDR2 SASEGT. The V segment lost 2 bases and the J segment 4 bases; nucleotides outside the gene matches: 14.

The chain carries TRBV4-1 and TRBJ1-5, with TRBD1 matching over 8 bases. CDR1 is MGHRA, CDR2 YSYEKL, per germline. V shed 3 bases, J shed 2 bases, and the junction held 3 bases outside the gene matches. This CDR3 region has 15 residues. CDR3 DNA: TGCGCCAGCAGCCAGACAGGGGTCGGCAATCAGCCCCAGCATTTT. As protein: CASSQTGVGNQPQHF.

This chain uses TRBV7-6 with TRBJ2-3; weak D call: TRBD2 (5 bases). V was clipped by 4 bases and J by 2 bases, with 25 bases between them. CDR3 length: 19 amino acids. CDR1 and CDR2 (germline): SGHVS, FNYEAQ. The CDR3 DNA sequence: TGTGCCAGCAGCTCCCCCCGTCGTCTCGGGGATGCCAACACAGATACGCAGTATTTT. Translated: CASSSPRRLGDANTDTQYF.

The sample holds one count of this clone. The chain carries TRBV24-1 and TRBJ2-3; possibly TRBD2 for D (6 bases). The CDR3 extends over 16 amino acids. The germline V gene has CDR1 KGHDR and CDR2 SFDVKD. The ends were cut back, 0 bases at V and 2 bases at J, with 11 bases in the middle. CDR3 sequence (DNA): TGTGCCACCAGTGATTTGCGCCCGGGGGTCACAGATACGCAGTATTTT. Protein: CATSDLRPGVTDTQYF.

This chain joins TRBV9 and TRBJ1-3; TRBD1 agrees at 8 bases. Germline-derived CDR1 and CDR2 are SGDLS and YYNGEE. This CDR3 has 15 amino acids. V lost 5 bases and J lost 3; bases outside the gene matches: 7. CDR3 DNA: TGTGCCAGCAGTACTCAGGGGGCGTTTGGAAACACCATATATTTT. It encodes CASSTQGAFGNTIYF.

The CDR3 DNA reads TGTGCCAGCAGCCAAGATATGGGGCGGGGGTCCTACGAGCAGTACTTC. It translates to CASSQDMGRGSYEQYF. The J gene is TRBJ2-7, the V gene TRBV3-1 (or the pseudogene TRBV3-2); 7 nucleotides align to TRBD2. Trimming at V came to 0 bases and at J to 1 base, leaving 6 bases not matched to a gene. Germline assignment: CDR1 LGHDT and CDR2 YNNKEL (reference sequence). The CDR3 has 16 amino acids.